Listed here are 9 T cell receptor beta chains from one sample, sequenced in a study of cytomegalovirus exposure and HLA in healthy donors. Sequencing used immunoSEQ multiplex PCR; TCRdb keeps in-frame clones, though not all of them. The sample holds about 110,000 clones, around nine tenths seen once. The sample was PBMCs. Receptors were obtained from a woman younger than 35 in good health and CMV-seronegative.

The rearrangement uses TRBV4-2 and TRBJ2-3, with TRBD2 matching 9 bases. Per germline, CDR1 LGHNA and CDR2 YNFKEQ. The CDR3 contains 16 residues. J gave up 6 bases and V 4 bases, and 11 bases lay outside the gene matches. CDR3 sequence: CASSPLQSSGVDTQYF. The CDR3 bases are TGTGCCAGCAGCCCCCTCCAGTCTAGCGGGGTGGATACGCAGTATTTT.

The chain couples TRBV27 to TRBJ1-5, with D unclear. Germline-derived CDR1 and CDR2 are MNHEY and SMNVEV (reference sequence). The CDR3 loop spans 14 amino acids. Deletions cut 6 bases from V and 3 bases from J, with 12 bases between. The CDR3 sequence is CASRGPNYNQPQHF. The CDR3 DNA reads TGTGCCAGCAGGGGCCCGAATTACAATCAGCCCCAGCATTTT.

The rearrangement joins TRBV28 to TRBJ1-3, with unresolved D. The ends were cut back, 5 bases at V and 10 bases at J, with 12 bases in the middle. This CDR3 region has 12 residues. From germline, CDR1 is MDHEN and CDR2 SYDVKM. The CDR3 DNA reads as TGTGCCAGCAGTCCCCCCGGAGGGACCATATATTTT. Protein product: CASSPPGGTIYF. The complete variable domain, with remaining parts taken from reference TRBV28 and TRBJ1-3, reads DVKVTQSSRYLVKRTGEKVFLECVQDMDHENMFWYRQDPGLGLRLIYFSYDVKMKEKGDIPEGYSVSREKKERFSLILESASTNQTSMYLCASSPPGGTIYFGEGSWLTVV.

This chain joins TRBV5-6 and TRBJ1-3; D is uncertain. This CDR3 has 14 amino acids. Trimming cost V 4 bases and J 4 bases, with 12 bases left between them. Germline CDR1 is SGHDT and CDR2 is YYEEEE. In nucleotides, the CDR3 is TGTGCCAGCAGCGAGAGAACTAAGGGAAACACCATATATTTT. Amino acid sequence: CASSERTKGNTIYF.

This CDR3 reads CASSVEGLGRPNTEAFF. The DNA for the CDR3 is TGTGCCAGCAGCGTAGAGGGGTTGGGGCGGCCGAACACTGAAGCTTTCTTT. The chain recombines TRBV9 with TRBJ1-1, with D perhaps TRBD1 (5 bases). The V and J ends lost 0 bases and 1 base respectively, with 16 bases between them. The CDR3 covers 17 residues. Germline V gives CDR1 SGDLS, CDR2 YYNGEE.

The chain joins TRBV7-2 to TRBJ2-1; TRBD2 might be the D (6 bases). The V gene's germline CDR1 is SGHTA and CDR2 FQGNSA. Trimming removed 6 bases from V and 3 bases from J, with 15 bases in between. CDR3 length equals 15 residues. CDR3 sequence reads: CASSSGLDIYNEQFF. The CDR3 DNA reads TGTGCCAGCAGTTCGGGACTCGACATCTACAATGAGCAGTTCTTC. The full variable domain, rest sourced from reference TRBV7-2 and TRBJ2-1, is GAGVSQSPSNKVTEKGKDVELRCDPISGHTALYWYRQSLGQGLEFLIYFQGNSAPDKSGLPSDRFSAERTGGSVSTLTIQRTQQEDSAVYLCASSSGLDIYNEQFFGPGTRLTVL.

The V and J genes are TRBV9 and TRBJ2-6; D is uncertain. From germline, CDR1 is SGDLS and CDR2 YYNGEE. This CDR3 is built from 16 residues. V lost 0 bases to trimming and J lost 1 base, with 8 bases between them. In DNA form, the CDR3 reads TGTGCCAGCAGCGTAGCTAGGATGTCTGGGGCCAACGTCCTGACTTTC. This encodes CASSVARMSGANVLTF.

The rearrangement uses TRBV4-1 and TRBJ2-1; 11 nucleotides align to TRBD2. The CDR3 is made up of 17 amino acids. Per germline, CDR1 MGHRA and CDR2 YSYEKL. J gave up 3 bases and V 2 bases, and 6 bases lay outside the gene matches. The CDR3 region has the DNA TGCGCCAGCAGCCAAAGGGTACTAGCGGGGGTCTACAATGAGCAGTTCTTC. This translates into CASSQRVLAGVYNEQFF.

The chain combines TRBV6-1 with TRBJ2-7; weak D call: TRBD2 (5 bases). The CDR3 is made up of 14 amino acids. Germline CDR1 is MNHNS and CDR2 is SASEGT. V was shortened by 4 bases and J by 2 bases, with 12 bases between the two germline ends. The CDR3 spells CASSGESVPYEQYF. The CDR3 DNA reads TGTGCCAGCAGTGGGGAGTCCGTACCCTACGAGCAGTACTTC.